The 20 T cell receptor beta chains below come from one sample, sequenced in a study of T cell repertoires in cytomegalovirus infection. No antigens are known for them. TCRdb analysed the reads with MiXCR anew, one entry per CDR3 protein. Here the sample spans 900,000 to 950,000 distinct CDR3 sequences, about 33% being singletons. The sample here was cultured CD8+ T cells from PBMCs, taken from culture after CMV antigen stimulation. Receptor source: a human donor in good health (CMV status not recorded). Some clones in this sample may be carry-over from other donors' samples.

The rearrangement uses TRBV5-1 and TRBJ2-1, with TRBD2 identical over 11 bases. V gave up 4 bases and J gave up 4 bases; unmatched junction bases: 10. CDR1 and CDR2 from the germline V gene are SGHRS and YFSETQ. This CDR3 region has 17 residues. The CDR3 here is CASSGATSGAPYNEQFF. In nucleotides, the CDR3 is TGCGCCAGCAGCGGGGCGACTAGCGGGGCACCTTACAATGAGCAGTTCTTC. Full variable domain (missing parts from reference TRBV5-1 and TRBJ2-1): KAGVTQTPRYLIKTRGQQVTLSCSPISGHRSVSWYQQTPGQGLQFLFEYFSETQRNKGNFPGRFSGRQFSNSRSEMNVSTLELGDSALYLCASSGATSGAPYNEQFFGPGTRLTVL.

The chain recombines TRBV5-6 with TRBJ2-3; 7 bases are a match to TRBD1. The germline gives CDR1 SGHDT, CDR2 YYEEEE. The V segment lost 0 bases and the J segment 3 bases; nucleotides outside the gene matches: 1. The CDR3 spans 14 residues. Here the CDR3 DNA reads TGTGCCAGCAGCTTGGCGGACAGGACAGATACGCAGTATTTT. Residues: CASSLADRTDTQYF.

This clonotype turned up a few times. A much bigger clone sits one base away, suggesting this may be a read error. This chain joins TRBV6-5 and TRBJ2-1; D might be TRBD2 (6 bases). V lost 1 base to trimming and J lost 4 bases, with 8 bases between them. Germline V gene sequence: CDR1 MNHEY, CDR2 SVGAGI. This CDR3 region has 14 residues. This CDR3 reads CASSYWDLYNEQFF. The CDR3 DNA reads as TGTGCCAGCAGTTACTGGGACTTGTACAATGAGCAGTTCTTC.

The V gene is TRBV6-1, the J gene TRBJ2-2; D is uncertain. The V end was cut by 1 base, the J end by 0 bases, with 12 bases between. In germline, CDR1 is MNHNS, CDR2 SASEGT. The CDR3 is 17 amino acids. The DNA for the CDR3 is TGTGCCAGCAGTGAAGATTACTCTGACCCGAACACCGGGGAGCTGTTTTTT. It is translated as CASSEDYSDPNTGELFF.

In its sample, this clonotype was seen many times. This chain joins TRBV11-2 and TRBJ1-4, with 7 nucleotides matching TRBD1. The CDR3 consists of 14 residues. Germline V gives CDR1 SGHAT, CDR2 FQNNGV. Trimming removed 3 bases from V and 7 bases from J; junction bases left unmatched: 5. CDR3 in amino acids: CASSLIGQVEKLFF. The CDR3 DNA is TGTGCCAGCAGCTTGATCGGACAGGTTGAAAAACTGTTTTTT.

This clonotype was seen only a few times. The CDR3 nucleotides read TGTGCCAGCAGTAGTGGACGGAGAACTGGAGAGACCCAGTACTTC. Encoded protein: CASSSGRRTGETQYF. The chain uses TRBV6-1 and TRBJ2-5; no reliable D call. Trimming left V 5 bases short and J 4 bases short, with 17 bases between. Germline V gene sequence: CDR1 MNHNS, CDR2 SASEGT. The CDR3 is 15 amino acids.

With regard to this clonotype: Sequence at one end of the junction differs from germline and may be a read error. This rearrangement joins TRBV28 to TRBJ1-5, with TRBD1 matching 8 bases. The germline CDR1 and CDR2 sequences are MDHEN and SYDVKM. The CDR3 totals 16 residues. DNA for the CDR3: TGTGCCGGCAGTTTATCCGGACAGGGAGGGCATCAGCCCCAGCATTTT. Its translation is CAGSLSGQGGHQPQHF.

The chain combines TRBV20-1 with TRBJ2-7, with TRBD1 identical over 8 bases. This CDR3 has 14 amino acids. V trimming: 6 bases; J trimming: 2 bases; junction bases outside the gene matches: 9. The germline V gene has CDR1 DFQATT and CDR2 SNEGSKA (reference sequence). The CDR3 is CSAQGRQGTYEQYV. DNA for the CDR3: TGCAGTGCCCAGGGCAGACAGGGGACCTACGAGCAGTACGTC.

This clonotype has ten or more counts. The V and J genes are TRBV6-1 and TRBJ2-1, with 8 nucleotides matching TRBD2. Trimming took 7 bases from V and 0 from J; bases not matched to a gene: 14. Germline assignment: CDR1 MNHNS and CDR2 SASEGT. CDR3 length: 18 amino acids. CDR3 region: CASKASGGGYSSYNEQFF. In nucleotides, the CDR3 is TGTGCCAGCAAAGCAAGTGGCGGGGGGTATAGCTCCTACAATGAGCAGTTCTTC.

The sample holds a few counts of this clonotype. The chain recombines TRBV11-3 with TRBJ2-1, with D hard to call. Germline assignment: CDR1 SGHNT and CDR2 YENEEA. Trimming removed 0 bases at V and 5 bases at J, with 8 bases between. The CDR3 loop spans 14 amino acids. As DNA, the CDR3 is TGTGCCAGCAGCTTAGAGTCGGTCAACAATGAGCAGTTCTTC. Its translation: CASSLESVNNEQFF.

This rearrangement joins TRBV9 to TRBJ2-6, with D possibly TRBD1 on 6 matching bases. CDR1 is SGDLS and CDR2 is YYNGEE in the germline V gene. CDR3 length equals 15 residues. Trimming stripped 7 bases from V and 4 bases from J, with 15 bases between. The CDR3 loop reads CASSEGVSGANVLTF. DNA for the CDR3: TGTGCCAGCTCCGAGGGGGTATCCGGGGCCAACGTCCTGACTTTC.

In its sample, this clonotype was seen a few times. J is TRBJ1-1 and V is TRBV7-9; D ambiguous. This CDR3 comprises 15 residues. The V gene's germline CDR1 is SEHNR and CDR2 FQNEAQ (reference sequence). V was clipped by 5 bases and J by 4 bases, with 17 bases between them. CDR3 in DNA: TGTGCCAGCAGCCACTTAATTGGCCTGGGCACTGAAGCTTTCTTT. Translating it yields CASSHLIGLGTEAFF.

The chain employs TRBV7-9 and TRBJ1-5; D is unclear. V was pared by 5 bases and J by 6 bases, with 11 bases between. Germline V lookup: CDR1 SEHNR, CDR2 FQNEAQ (reference sequence). The CDR3 totals 13 residues. CDR3 DNA: TGTGCCAGCAGCGACTATATTGGTCAGCCCCAGCATTTT. The encoded protein is CASSDYIGQPQHF.

This clonotype was recorded only once. The rearrangement joins TRBV5-5 to TRBJ1-1, with D unclear. This CDR3 contains 14 residues. Germline V CDR1 and CDR2: SGHKS, YYEKEE (reference sequence). CDR3 protein: CVASLAQMNTEAFF. The CDR3 DNA sequence: TGTGTAGCCAGCCTAGCCCAGATGAACACTGAAGCTTTCTTT.

The J gene is TRBJ1-2, the V gene TRBV10-3, with TRBD1 identical over 9 bases. Germline V CDR1 and CDR2: ENHRY, SYGVKD. The CDR3 has 16 amino acids. J was trimmed by 3 bases and V by 0 bases; bases with no gene match: 5. CDR3 in amino acids: CAISESPRQGDYGYTF. The CDR3 nucleotides are TGTGCCATCAGTGAGTCGCCGAGACAGGGGGACTATGGCTACACCTTC.

The sample holds one count of this clonotype. The chain uses TRBV6-1 and TRBJ1-6; a possible D gene is TRBD1 (5 bases). The germline gives CDR1 MNHNS, CDR2 SASEGT. Trimming cost V 2 bases and J 8 bases, with 16 bases left between them. The CDR3 has 16 amino acids. The CDR3 region is CASSEWRGSVDSPLHF. The CDR3 DNA is TGTGCCAGCAGTGAATGGAGGGGCTCGGTGGATTCACCCCTCCACTTT.

This clonotype was picked up a small number of times. The chain joins TRBV18 to TRBJ1-2; the D is unclear. The CDR3 length is 16 residues. Germline V gene data show CDR1 as KGHSH and CDR2 as LQKENI. V was pared by 0 bases and J by 3 bases, with 14 bases between. The CDR3: CASSPPNPGSHYGYTF. For the CDR3, the DNA is TGTGCCAGCTCACCACCGAATCCGGGATCTCACTATGGCTACACCTTC.

This clonotype was seen a handful of times. This sequence joins TRBV7-9 and TRBJ1-2, with D possibly matching TRBD1 (6 bases). This CDR3 comprises 15 residues. V was trimmed by 3 bases and J by 4 bases, leaving 15 bases between them. Germline values: CDR1 SEHNR, CDR2 FQNEAQ (reference sequence). The CDR3 here is CASSFQQGGSYGYTF. DNA of the CDR3: TGTGCCAGCAGCTTTCAACAGGGCGGGAGCTATGGCTACACCTTC. The complete variable domain, with remaining parts taken from reference TRBV7-9 and TRBJ1-2, reads DTGVSQNPRHKITKRGQNVTFRCDPISEHNRLYWYRQTLGQGPEFLTYFQNEAQLEKSRLLSDRFSAERPKGSFSTLEIQRTEQGDSAMYLCASSFQQGGSYGYTFGSGTRLTVV.

This clonotype came up a few times. V is TRBV9 and J is TRBJ2-4; a weak D match, TRBD2 (6 bases). From germline, CDR1 is SGDLS and CDR2 YYNGEE. V gave up 3 bases and J gave up 6 bases, with 25 bases separating them. The CDR3 consists of 18 residues. CDR3 in amino acids: CASSAGGGGDPLGNIQYF. The CDR3 nucleotides read TGTGCCAGCAGCGCTGGTGGCGGCGGGGATCCCCTCGGAAACATTCAGTACTTC.

The J gene is TRBJ2-1, the V gene TRBV4-1; 9 bases align to TRBD2. The germline V gene has CDR1 MGHRA and CDR2 YSYEKL. The junction had 4 bases not matched to a gene; V was cut back by 1 base and J by 9 bases. This CDR3 comprises 14 residues. CDR3 loop: CASSQAAAGGEQFF. CDR3 nucleotide sequence: TGCGCCAGCAGCCAAGCGGCAGCGGGGGGTGAGCAGTTCTTC.